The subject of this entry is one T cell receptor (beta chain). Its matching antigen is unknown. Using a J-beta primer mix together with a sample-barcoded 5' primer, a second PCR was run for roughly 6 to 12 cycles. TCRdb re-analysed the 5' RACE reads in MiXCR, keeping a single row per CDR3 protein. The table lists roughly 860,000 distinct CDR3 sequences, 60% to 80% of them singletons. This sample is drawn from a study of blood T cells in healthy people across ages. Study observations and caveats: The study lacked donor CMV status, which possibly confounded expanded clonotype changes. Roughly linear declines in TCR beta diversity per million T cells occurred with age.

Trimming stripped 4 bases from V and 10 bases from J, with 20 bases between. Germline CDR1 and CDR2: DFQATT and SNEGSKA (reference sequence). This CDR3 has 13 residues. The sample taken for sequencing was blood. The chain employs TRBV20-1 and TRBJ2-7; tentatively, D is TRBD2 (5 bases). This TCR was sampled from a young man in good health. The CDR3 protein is CSAKGASRWAQYF. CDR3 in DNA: TGCAGTGCTAAGGGAGCCTCCAGATGGGCCCAGTACTTC.